This TCR beta chain was captured by sequencing in a study of cytomegalovirus exposure and HLA in healthy donors. The wider study: Among fewer than 500 genotyped donors, around 80% fell in the Caucasian-associated ancestry cluster.

Researchers ran the PCR with 60 Vbeta and 13 Jbeta primers. Sequenced by immunoSEQ multiplex PCR; TCRdb stores in-frame clones only, minus some. Here the sample spans about 120,000 clones, roughly four fifths being singletons. General observations from the study: With later analysis, a missense DCLRE1C variant became linked to TCR beta V- and J-gene trimming. The study labeled under 200 TCR beta chains cytomegalovirus-associated.

This CDR3 has 14 residues. Germline lookup yields CDR1 SEHNR and CDR2 FQNEAQ (reference sequence). Trimming cost V 6 bases and J 6 bases, with 17 bases left between them. Of note for this clone: Its antigen is as yet unknown.

The TCR sequence derives from a woman aged 18-30 years in good health and CMV-seronegative. The rearrangement joins TRBV7-9 to TRBJ1-2, with D uncertain. Sequencing was done on a sample of PBMCs. The CDR3 here is CASSLEVIRDGYTF. DNA for the CDR3: TGTGCCAGCAGTCTAGAGGTCATCCGGGATGGCTACACCTTC.